This T cell receptor (beta chain) was sequenced during a study of blood T cell repertoires in COVID-19. The protocol was immunoSEQ multiplex PCR, while the TCRdb copy is restricted to in-frame clones and leaves out a portion. The table shows approximately 30,000 clones, with around three quarters occurring only once. Trimming took off 1 base at V and 6 bases at J, with 10 bases between the two ends. The germline V gene encodes CDR1 KGHDR and CDR2 SFDVKD. This CDR3 has 14 amino acids. The sequencing sample was made of peripheral blood. This clonotype originated in a man in his 70s with acute or convalescent COVID-19. The genes are TRBV24-1 and TRBJ2-3; possible D gene TRBD2, 5 bases. The CDR3 DNA reads as TGTGCCACCAGTGATTTCCTAGCTGGGGATACGCAGTATTTT. It is translated as CATSDFLAGDTQYF.